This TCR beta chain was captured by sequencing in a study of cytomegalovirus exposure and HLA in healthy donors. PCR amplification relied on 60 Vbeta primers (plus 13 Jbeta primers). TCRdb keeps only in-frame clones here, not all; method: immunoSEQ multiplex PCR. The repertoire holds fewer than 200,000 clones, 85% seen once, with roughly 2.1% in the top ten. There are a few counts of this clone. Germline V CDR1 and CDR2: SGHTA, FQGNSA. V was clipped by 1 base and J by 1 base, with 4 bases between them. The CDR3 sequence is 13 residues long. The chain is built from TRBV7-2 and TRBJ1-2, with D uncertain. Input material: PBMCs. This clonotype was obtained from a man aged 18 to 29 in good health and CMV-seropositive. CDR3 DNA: TGTGCCAGCAGCTTAGACAGTAACTATGGCTACACCTTC. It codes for CASSLDSNYGYTF. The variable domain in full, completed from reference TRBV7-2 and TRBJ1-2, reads GAGVSQSPSNKVTEKGKDVELRCDPISGHTALYWYRQSLGQGLEFLIYFQGNSAPDKSGLPSDRFSAERTGGSVSTLTIQRTQQEDSAVYLCASSLDSNYGYTFGSGTRLTVV.